The 26 T cell receptor beta chains below all came from one sample that was sequenced in a study of untreated major depressive disorder. The data were produced by immunoSEQ multiplex PCR, yet TCRdb's version contains in-frame clones alone and is incomplete. The table lists approximately 20,000 clones, 85% to 90% of them singletons. Sequencing input: CD4+ T cells from PBMCs. These receptors originate from a woman aged 30 to 39 in good health.

This chain uses TRBV28 with TRBJ2-7; D may be TRBD2 (5 bases). Germline assignment: CDR1 MDHEN and CDR2 SYDVKM. Trimming removed 6 bases at V and 3 bases at J, with 6 bases between. The CDR3 is 11 amino acids. The DNA for the CDR3 is TGTGCCAGCAGCCGGGACTACGAGCAGTACTTC. Translated, it gives CASSRDYEQYF. The complete variable domain, with remaining parts taken from reference TRBV28 and TRBJ2-7, reads DVKVTQSSRYLVKRTGEKVFLECVQDMDHENMFWYRQDPGLGLRLIYFSYDVKMKEKGDIPEGYSVSREKKERFSLILESASTNQTSMYLCASSRDYEQYFGPGTRLTVT.

This clone came up a few times. The rearrangement joins TRBV4-3 to TRBJ2-3, with 12 bases lining up with TRBD2. CDR3 size: 21 residues. Per the germline V gene, CDR1 is LGHNA and CDR2 is YSLEER. J lost 0 bases, V lost 0 bases, and 13 bases had no gene match. CDR3 coding DNA: TGCGCCAGCAGCCAAGATTTGGTACTAGCGGGAGGTCGGATTAGCACAGATACGCAGTATTTT. Protein sequence: CASSQDLVLAGGRISTDTQYF.

DNA for the CDR3: TGTGCCAGCTCACTGGAGCTAGGTGCTGGGGCCAACGTCCTGACTTTC. Encoded protein: CASSLELGAGANVLTF. The V call is TRBV18, the J call TRBJ2-6, with no clear D. The V end was cut by 4 bases, the J end by 2 bases, with 12 bases between. The germline gives CDR1 KGHSH, CDR2 LQKENI. The CDR3 length is 16 residues.

The chain couples TRBV11-1 to TRBJ1-2; 8 bases are shared with TRBD1. Germline lookup yields CDR1 SGHAT and CDR2 FQDESV (reference sequence). The V gene end was trimmed by 5 bases and the J gene end by 8 bases; junction bases not matched to a gene: 10. This CDR3 region has 14 residues. CDR3 sequence (DNA): TGTGCCAGCAGCCATCGACGGACAGGGCTGGGCTACACCTTC. It encodes CASSHRRTGLGYTF. Together with reference TRBV11-1 and TRBJ1-2, the CDR3 gives the full variable domain: EAEVAQSPRYKITEKSQAVAFWCDPISGHATLYWYRQILGQGPELLVQFQDESVVDDSQLPKDRFSAERLKGVDSTLKIQPAELGDSAMYLCASSHRRTGLGYTFGSGTRLTVV.

The V and J genes are TRBV7-4 and TRBJ1-5; 9 bases are a match to TRBD1. The CDR3 spans 15 residues. Germline-derived CDR1 and CDR2 are SGHVT and SQSDAQ. The ends lost 4 bases at V and 0 bases at J; junction bases unmatched: 1. CDR3 nucleotide sequence: TGTGCCAGCAGCTCGGACAGGGGTAGCAATCAGCCCCAGCATTTT. It is translated as CASSSDRGSNQPQHF.

The chain joins TRBV5-1 to TRBJ2-3; tentative D call: TRBD2 (6 bases). CDR1 is SGHRS and CDR2 is YFSETQ in the germline V gene. The CDR3 spans 15 residues. The V end was cut by 2 bases, the J end by 0 bases, with 10 bases between. The CDR3 loop reads CASSLPGSSTDTQYF. CDR3 coding DNA: TGCGCCAGCAGCTTACCCGGGAGTAGCACAGATACGCAGTATTTT.

In nucleotides, the CDR3 is TGTGCCAGCAGTTACGGCGGGAGGGCCCCCGAGCAGTACTTC. It encodes CASSYGGRAPEQYF. The genes are TRBV6-5 and TRBJ2-7, with 9 bases aligning to TRBD2. Germline V lookup: CDR1 MNHEY, CDR2 SVGAGI. The CDR3 spans 14 residues. The V gene end was trimmed by 2 bases and the J gene end by 6 bases; junction bases not matched to a gene: 5.

The rearrangement links TRBV7-2 to TRBJ1-2; possibly TRBD1 for D (5 bases). Germline CDR1 SGHTA, CDR2 FQGNSA. The CDR3 length is 14 residues. The V and J ends lost 5 bases and 4 bases respectively, with 14 bases between them. The CDR3 region has the DNA TGTGCCAGCAGCCCCTCGGGGGGGAGCTATGGCTACACCTTC. It yields the protein CASSPSGGSYGYTF.

This chain links TRBV20-1 with TRBJ1-6; D is unresolved. The germline V gene has CDR1 DFQATT and CDR2 SNEGSKA (reference sequence). Trimming left V 1 base short and J 14 bases short, with 9 bases between. CDR3 length: 11 amino acids. CDR3 nucleotides: TGCAGTGCTAGAGCCGGTATCACCCTCCACTTT. Protein product: CSARAGITLHF.

V gene TRBV27 combines with J gene TRBJ2-7; TRBD1 matches 7 bases. The V segment lost 0 bases and the J segment 3 bases; nucleotides outside the gene matches: 5. The V gene's germline CDR1 is MNHEY and CDR2 SMNVEV (reference sequence). This CDR3 has 15 residues. CDR3 in amino acids: CASSLSRQGVYEQYF. CDR3 sequence (DNA): TGTGCCAGCAGTTTATCAAGACAGGGAGTCTACGAGCAGTACTTC.

The J gene is TRBJ2-7, the V gene TRBV27; possible D gene TRBD1, 5 bases. Trimming removed 3 bases at V and 7 bases at J, with 16 bases between. The CDR3 runs to 14 residues. Per the germline V gene, CDR1 is MNHEY and CDR2 is SMNVEV (reference sequence). The CDR3 region has the DNA TGTGCCAGCAGTTTCCGAGGAAAGGGGCAGGAGCAGTACTTC. Protein product: CASSFRGKGQEQYF.

The CDR3 region has the DNA TGTGCCAGCAGCTCCCGGCTAGCCAAAAACATTCAGTACTTC. Residues: CASSSRLAKNIQYF. V usage is TRBV7-3 and J usage is TRBJ2-4; D gene unclear. V was pared by 4 bases and J by 0 bases, with 7 bases between. The CDR3 length is 14 residues. Germline V gene lookup returns CDR1 SGHTA and CDR2 FQGTGA. The full variable domain, completed using reference TRBV7-3 and TRBJ2-4, is GAGVSQTPSNKVTEKGKYVELRCDPISGHTALYWYRQSLGQGPEFLIYFQGTGAADDSGLPNDRFFAVRPEGSVSTLKIQRTERGDSAVYLCASSSRLAKNIQYFGAGTRLSVL.

The sample holds one count of this clone. CDR3 loop: CASSPGHLNYGYTF. CDR3 coding DNA: TGTGCCAGTAGTCCCGGGCATCTTAACTATGGCTACACCTTC. The chain couples TRBV19 to TRBJ1-2; unclear D gene. This CDR3 is built from 14 residues. Germline V lookup: CDR1 LNHDA, CDR2 SQIVND (reference sequence). Trimming removed 5 bases from V and 1 base from J, with 11 bases in between.

The chain employs TRBV10-3 and TRBJ2-5; D possibly corresponds to TRBD2 (5 bases). Germline V gives CDR1 ENHRY, CDR2 SYGVKD. V was shortened by 5 bases and J by 5 bases, with 6 bases between the two germline ends. This CDR3 contains 11 residues. CDR3 loop: CAISTGETQYF. CDR3 in DNA: TGTGCCATCAGTACGGGGGAGACCCAGTACTTC.

This clone appeared a single time. V and J are TRBV7-2 and TRBJ2-5; TRBD2 matches at 7 bases. Germline V lookup: CDR1 SGHTA, CDR2 FQGNSA. This CDR3 is 14 amino acids long. The V and J ends lost 0 bases and 5 bases, in that order; junction bases with no gene match: 3. CDR3 bases: TGTGCCAGCAGCTTAGCGACTAGCATGGAGACCCAGTACTTC. It specifies CASSLATSMETQYF.

This clone was seen just once. The chain uses TRBV28 and TRBJ2-2, with 7 bases identical to TRBD1. In germline, CDR1 is MDHEN, CDR2 SYDVKM. V shed 6 bases and J 6 bases; nucleotides not matched to a gene: 4. The CDR3 extends over 13 amino acids. This CDR3 is CASSAGQAGELFF. Written as DNA, the CDR3 is TGTGCCAGCAGCGCAGGACAGGCCGGGGAGCTGTTTTTT.

V is TRBV28 and J is TRBJ1-5, with 7 bases fitting TRBD1. Germline lookup yields CDR1 MDHEN and CDR2 SYDVKM. Trimming removed 5 bases from V and 7 bases from J; junction bases left unmatched: 8. The CDR3 totals 14 residues. The CDR3 spells CASSILQGDQPQHF. CDR3 in DNA: TGTGCCAGCAGTATTCTCCAGGGGGACCAGCCCCAGCATTTT.

The V call is TRBV7-8, the J call TRBJ2-2; D is undetermined. The CDR3 totals 12 residues. CDR1 and CDR2 from the germline V gene are SGHVS and FQNEAQ. V shed 5 bases and J shed 5 bases, with 6 bases lying between them. Written as DNA, the CDR3 is TGTGCCAGCAGCATGGTAACCGGGGAGCTGTTTTTT. Protein product: CASSMVTGELFF.

The gene calls are TRBV6-6 and TRBJ2-1; the match to TRBD2 covers 14 bases. J lost 10 bases, V lost 4 bases, and 3 bases had no gene match. CDR3 length equals 14 residues. The germline CDR1 and CDR2 sequences are MNHNY and SVGAGI (reference sequence). This chain's CDR3 is CASSSGLAGVEQFF. CDR3 sequence (DNA): TGTGCCAGCAGTTCGGGACTAGCGGGAGTCGAGCAGTTCTTC.

The rearrangement links TRBV2 to TRBJ2-7; no firm D call. The germline V gene encodes CDR1 SNHLY and CDR2 FYNNEI. V lost 4 bases, J lost 1 base, and 5 bases lay in between. The CDR3 extends over 12 amino acids. The CDR3 loop is CASSVTSYEQYF. CDR3 DNA: TGTGCCAGCAGTGTCACTTCCTACGAGCAGTACTTC.

This chain joins TRBV27 and TRBJ2-1; 9 bases agree with TRBD2. Germline V gives CDR1 MNHEY, CDR2 SMNVEV (reference sequence). V dropped 4 bases and J dropped 7; count of bases not matched to a gene: 8. This CDR3 is built from 15 residues. In DNA form, the CDR3 reads TGTGCCAGCAGTTCGTTAGCGGGAGTGAGGAATGAGCAGTTCTTC. Its translation: CASSSLAGVRNEQFF.

This chain connects TRBV28 to TRBJ1-2; 7 nucleotides align to TRBD1. CDR1 MDHEN and CDR2 SYDVKM come from the germline V gene. The junction had 10 bases not matched to a gene; V was cut back by 6 bases and J by 3 bases. This CDR3 spans 15 amino acids. CDR3 sequence (DNA): TGTGCCAGCAGAATAGGACAGGAAGCCTACTATGGCTACACCTTC. Translated, it gives CASRIGQEAYYGYTF.

CDR3 sequence reads: CASSQAGGDYEQYF. In nucleotides, the CDR3 is TGTGCCAGCAGCCAAGCGGGGGGAGACTACGAGCAGTACTTC. The rearrangement joins TRBV4-2 to TRBJ2-7; 7 bases agree with TRBD2. The CDR3 contains 14 residues. The germline CDR1 and CDR2 sequences are LGHNA and YNFKEQ. The J segment lost 3 bases and the V segment lost 1 base, leaving 3 bases of the junction unmatched.

This chain connects TRBV12-5 to TRBJ2-5, with TRBD1 as a possible D gene (6 bases). V was pared by 6 bases and J by 4 bases, with 9 bases between. Germline V lookup: CDR1 LGHNT, CDR2 FRNRAP. The CDR3 spans 12 residues. The CDR3 sequence: CASGGQGETQYF. Here the CDR3 DNA reads TGTGCTAGTGGGGGACAAGGAGAGACCCAGTACTTC.

This chain joins TRBV6-6 and TRBJ2-5; the D gene is possibly TRBD2 (6 bases). Between the trimmed V and J ends, which lost 7 bases and 4 bases, there was a span of 16 bases. The CDR3 loop spans 14 amino acids. Germline CDR1 MNHNY, CDR2 SVGAGI (reference sequence). The CDR3 region is CASTPAGSRETQYF. The CDR3 region has the DNA TGTGCCAGCACCCCCGCGGGAAGCAGAGAGACCCAGTACTTC.

The chain couples TRBV4-3 to TRBJ2-5; D unclear. Germline V gene lookup returns CDR1 LGHNA and CDR2 YSLEER. Trimming left V 0 bases short and J 3 bases short, with 5 bases between. The CDR3 is 13 amino acids. CDR3 bases: TGCGCCAGCAGCCAAGATTTTGAAGAGACCCAGTACTTC. As protein: CASSQDFEETQYF.